This T cell receptor beta chain was profiled in a study of T-cell memory formation after mild COVID-19. Background on the study: Largely donor-specific TCR clusters were found.

TCRdb independently ran MiXCR on the 5' RACE reads; one entry per CDR3 protein. The sample contains more than 400,000 distinct CDR3 sequences, 15% to 20% of which appear only once. The sequenced material came from PBMCs or a T cell subset sorted from them (not recorded which). This clonotype was obtained from an adult woman who had mild COVID-19 (a few samples of this study predate the infection). Cell type and time point are not known.

This CDR3 is CASSAGGARDIQYF. DNA for the CDR3: TGTGCCAGCAGCGCAGGGGGCGCGAGAGACATTCAGTACTTC. V usage is TRBV2 and J usage is TRBJ2-4; 8 bases align to TRBD1. Germline CDR1 and CDR2: SNHLY and FYNNEI. The trim removed 6 bases at V and 8 bases at J, leaving 9 bases unmatched. The length of the CDR3 is 14 residues. The complete variable domain, with remaining parts taken from reference TRBV2 and TRBJ2-4, reads EPEVTQTPSHQVTQMGQEVILRCVPISNHLYFYWYRQILGQKVEFLVSFYNNEISEKSEIFDDQFSVERPDGSNFTLKIRSTKLEDSAMYFCASSAGGARDIQYFGAGTRLSVL.